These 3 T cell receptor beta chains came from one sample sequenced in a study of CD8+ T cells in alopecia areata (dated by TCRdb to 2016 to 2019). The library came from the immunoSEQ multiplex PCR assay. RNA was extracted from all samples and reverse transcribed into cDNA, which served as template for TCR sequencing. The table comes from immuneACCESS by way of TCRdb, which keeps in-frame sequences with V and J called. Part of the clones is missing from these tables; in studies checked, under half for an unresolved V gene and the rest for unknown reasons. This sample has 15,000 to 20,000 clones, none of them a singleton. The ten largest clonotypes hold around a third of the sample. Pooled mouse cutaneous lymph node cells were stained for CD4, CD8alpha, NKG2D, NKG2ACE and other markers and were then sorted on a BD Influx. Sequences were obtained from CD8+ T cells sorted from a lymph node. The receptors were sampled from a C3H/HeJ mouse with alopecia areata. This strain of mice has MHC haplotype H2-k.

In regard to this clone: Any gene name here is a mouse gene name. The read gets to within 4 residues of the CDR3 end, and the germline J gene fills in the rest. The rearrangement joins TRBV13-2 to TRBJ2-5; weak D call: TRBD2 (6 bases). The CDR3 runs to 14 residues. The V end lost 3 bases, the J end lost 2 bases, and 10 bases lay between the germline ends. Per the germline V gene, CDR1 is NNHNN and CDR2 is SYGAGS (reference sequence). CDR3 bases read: TGTGCCAGCGGTGGCGGGACTTTCCAAGAC. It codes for CASGGGTFQD. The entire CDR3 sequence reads CASGGGTFQDTQYF.

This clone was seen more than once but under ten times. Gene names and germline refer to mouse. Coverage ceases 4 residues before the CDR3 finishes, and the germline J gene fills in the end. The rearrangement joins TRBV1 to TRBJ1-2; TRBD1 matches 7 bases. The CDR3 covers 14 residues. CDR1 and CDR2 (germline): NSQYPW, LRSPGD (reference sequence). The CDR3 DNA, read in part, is TGCACCTGCAGTGCAGATCTACAGGGGTCC. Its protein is CTCSADLQGS. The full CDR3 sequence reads CTCSADLQGSDYTF.

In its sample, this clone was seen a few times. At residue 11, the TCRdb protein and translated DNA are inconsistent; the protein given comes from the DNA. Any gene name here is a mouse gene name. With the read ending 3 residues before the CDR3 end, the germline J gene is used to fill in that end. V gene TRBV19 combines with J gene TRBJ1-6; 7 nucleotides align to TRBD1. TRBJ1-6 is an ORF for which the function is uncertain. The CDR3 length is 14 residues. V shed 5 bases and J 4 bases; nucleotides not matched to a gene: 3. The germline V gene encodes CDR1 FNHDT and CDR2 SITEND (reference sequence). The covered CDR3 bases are TGTGCCAGCAGGGACAGGTGGTATAATTCGCCC. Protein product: CASRDRWYNSP. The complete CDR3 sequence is CASRDRWYNSPLYF.